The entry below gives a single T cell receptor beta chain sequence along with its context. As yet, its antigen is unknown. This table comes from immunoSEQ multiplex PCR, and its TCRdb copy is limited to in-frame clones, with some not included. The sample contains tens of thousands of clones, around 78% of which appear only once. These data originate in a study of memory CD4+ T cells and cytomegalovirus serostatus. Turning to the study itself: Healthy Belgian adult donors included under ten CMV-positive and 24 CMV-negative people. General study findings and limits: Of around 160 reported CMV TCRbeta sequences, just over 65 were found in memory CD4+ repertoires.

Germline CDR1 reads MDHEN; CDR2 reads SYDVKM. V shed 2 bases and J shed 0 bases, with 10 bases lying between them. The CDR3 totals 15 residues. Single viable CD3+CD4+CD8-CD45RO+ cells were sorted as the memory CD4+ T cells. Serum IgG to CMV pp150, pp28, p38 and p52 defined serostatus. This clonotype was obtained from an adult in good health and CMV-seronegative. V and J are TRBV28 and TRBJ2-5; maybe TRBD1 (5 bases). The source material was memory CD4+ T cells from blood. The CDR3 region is CASSLIGRDQETQYF. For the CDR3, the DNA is TGTGCCAGCAGTTTAATTGGCAGGGACCAAGAGACCCAGTACTTC.